The present entry profiles one TCR beta chain with its context. Its target antigen remains unknown. No clone much larger than this one lies a single base away; base qualities are absent. High-throughput TCRbeta CDR3 sequencing of frozen genomic DNA was performed by immunoSEQ, including PCR amplification, mapping, bias correction and internal controls. As for the original processing: Only productive rearrangements were retained, with each unique TCRbeta sequence defined by its CDR3 nucleotide sequence together with its V and J gene. For classification of a sequence as donor-reactive, at least 5-fold expansion in CFSE-low cells relative to unstimulated pre-transplant cells and a frequency of at least 0.01% were required. To ensure at least 90% detection power, minimum frequency thresholds were set for each subject based on that subject's lowest-template unstimulated sample. Jensen-Shannon divergence between the top 1000 TCRbeta sequences post- versus pre-transplant served as the measure of repertoire turnover. Changes in detection of donor-reactive sequences were assessed with two-sided Fisher's exact tests. Entries here come from immuneACCESS through TCRdb and include only in-frame sequences with V and J called. Some clones fail to appear in such tables; in the studies checked, an unresolved V gene covers under half of the shortfall, and the cause of the remainder is unknown. For V, J and clone size, that table is used; D and trimming come from the DNA. This sample comprises around 20,000 clones, approximately 90% of them detected only once. The ten largest clones take up about an eighth of the sample.

The sample is drawn from a study of T cell clones after liver transplantation (dated by TCRdb to the late 2010s). Background on the whole study: The samples were obtained from ITN030ST, a randomized trial that attempted immunosuppression withdrawal within 2 years after liver transplantation. Three of the eight recipients were HCV-positive; the others were transplanted for non-autoimmune, non-viral indications. Donor-reactive T cell clones were identified by TCRbeta sequencing following a pre-transplant mixed lymphocyte reaction and were subsequently tracked in post-transplant blood. The study cohort included 8 liver transplant recipients, of whom 3 were classified as tolerant and 5 as non-tolerant. To count as tolerant, a recipient had to stay completely off immunosuppression for at least one year without liver enzymes climbing beyond twice the upper limit of normal. Until randomization at 12-24 months post-transplant, subjects were given standard immunosuppression, with no induction therapy. Blood samples were collected pre-transplant, pre-randomization before withdrawal, and post-randomization after either full withdrawal or failed withdrawal. As an antigen-independent comparator for the donor-reactive sequences, third party-reactive TCRbeta sequences from pre-transplant MLRs were identified as well. Study-wide conclusions, independent of this receptor: The conclusions were considered preliminary, being limited by small, heterogeneous patient numbers and non-standardized post-transplant time points. Low numbers of available donor cells limited the measurable donor-reactive repertoire in two subjects. Because no allograft tissue specimens were available, donor-reactive T cells may have migrated into the graft instead of being deleted. When repertoire turnover was accounted for, significantly reduced detection of donor-reactive sequences was found in 7 of 8 subjects for CD4 and in 8 of 8 subjects for CD8. A greater decline was seen for donor-reactive sequences than for third party-reactive sequences, suggesting partial antigen-specific deletion unrelated to withdrawal success. Circulating donor-reactive CD4 TCRbeta sequences fell significantly post-transplant in most of the 8 subjects, irrespective of tolerance or HCV status.

V is cut by 6 bases and J by 1 base, and the space between the germline ends is 12 bases. The CDR3 has 15 amino acids, counting the end cysteine and phenylalanine. Only CDR3 DNA is held: 45 bases, read in frame from base 1. CDR1 and CDR2, per the germline V gene, are MNHEY and SVGAGI. Unstimulated PBMCs, after thawing, were stained for CD3, CD4 and CD8 and then FACS-sorted into CD3+CD4+ and CD3+CD8+ populations. All 8 studied subjects were randomized to immunosuppression withdrawal. Genomic DNA was isolated with the Qiagen DNeasy Blood and Tissue Kit. The sequence derives from a human patient who received a liver transplant. Following a transplant, a fraction of the T cells may be traceable to the graft donor. Here the chain combines TRBV6-5 and TRBJ2-2; the D gene is possibly TRBD2, with 6 bases matching. Source: CD8+ T cells from blood, taken about 46 months after liver transplant. The DNA sequence reads TGTGCCAGCAGACCCACAGCGGGGAACACCGGGGAGCTGTTTTTT. Translated, this is CASRPTAGNTGELFF.